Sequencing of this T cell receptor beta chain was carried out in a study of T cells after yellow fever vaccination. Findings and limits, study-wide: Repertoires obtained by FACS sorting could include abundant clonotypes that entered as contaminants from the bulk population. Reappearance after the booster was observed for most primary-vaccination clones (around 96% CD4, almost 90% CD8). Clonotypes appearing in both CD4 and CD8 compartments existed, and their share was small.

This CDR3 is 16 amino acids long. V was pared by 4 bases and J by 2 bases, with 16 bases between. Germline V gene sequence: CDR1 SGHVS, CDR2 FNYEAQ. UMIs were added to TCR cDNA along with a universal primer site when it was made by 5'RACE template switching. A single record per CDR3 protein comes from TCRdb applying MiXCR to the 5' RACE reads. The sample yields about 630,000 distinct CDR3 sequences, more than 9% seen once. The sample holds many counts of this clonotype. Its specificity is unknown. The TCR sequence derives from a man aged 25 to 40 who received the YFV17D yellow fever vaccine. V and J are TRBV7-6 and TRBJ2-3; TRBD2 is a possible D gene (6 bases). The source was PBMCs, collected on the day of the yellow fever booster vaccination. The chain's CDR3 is CASSSSLAGPTDTQYF. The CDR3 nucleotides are TGTGCCAGCAGCTCCTCCCTTGCGGGGCCCACAGATACGCAGTATTTT. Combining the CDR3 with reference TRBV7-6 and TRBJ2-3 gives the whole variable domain GAGVSQSPRYKVTKRGQDVALRCDPISGHVSLYWYRQALGQGPEFLTYFNYEAQQDKSGLPNDRFSAERPEGSISTLTIQRTEQRDSAMYRCASSSSLAGPTDTQYFGPGTRLTVL.